The 12 T cell receptor beta chains below were found in one sample sequenced in a study of shared clonotypes between healthy human individuals. Generated by immunoSEQ multiplex PCR, the TCRdb table keeps only in-frame clones and is missing some. The table includes about half a million clones, about 76% detected once. What was sequenced was PBMCs. Receptor source: a woman in her 40s in good health. Some clones in this sample may be carry-over from other donors' samples.

The rearrangement joins TRBV4-2 to TRBJ1-1, with TRBD1 matching over 8 bases. Germline V gives CDR1 LGHNA, CDR2 YNFKEQ. Germline trimming cut 0 bases from V and 4 bases from J; bases unmatched to any gene: 4. The CDR3 runs to 15 residues. The CDR3 DNA is TGTGCCAGCAGCCAAGATGAAACAGGGGGCACTGAAGCTTTCTTT. Amino acids: CASSQDETGGTEAFF.

The sample holds a few counts of this clone. Other DNA variants within this sample encode the same CDR3. This rearrangement joins TRBV9 to TRBJ1-3, with 7 bases fitting TRBD1. The V gene's germline CDR1 is SGDLS and CDR2 YYNGEE. There are 15 residues in the CDR3. The V gene end was trimmed by 0 bases and the J gene end by 4 bases; junction bases not matched to a gene: 4. This CDR3 is CASSVEGARGNTIYF. The DNA of the CDR3 is TGTGCCAGCAGCGTAGAGGGGGCGCGAGGAAACACCATATATTTT.

V is TRBV19 and J is TRBJ1-4, with TRBD1 matching 7 bases. CDR1 and CDR2 (germline): LNHDA, SQIVND (reference sequence). The CDR3 is made up of 14 amino acids. V gave up 8 bases and J gave up 2 bases; unmatched junction bases: 5. CDR3: CASSRQGTNEKLFF. Written as DNA, the CDR3 is TGTGCCAGTTCCCGACAGGGTACTAATGAAAAACTGTTTTTT. Complete variable domain (other parts from reference TRBV19 and TRBJ1-4): DGGITQSPKYLFRKEGQNVTLSCEQNLNHDAMYWYRQDPGQGLRLIYYSQIVNDFQKGDIAEGYSVSREKKESFPLTVTSAQKNPTAFYLCASSRQGTNEKLFFGSGTQLSVL.

Ten or more counts support this clone. The gene calls are TRBV5-1 and TRBJ2-2; 10 positions agree with TRBD1. The CDR3 length is 16 residues. The V gene end was trimmed by 4 bases and the J gene end by 6 bases; junction bases not matched to a gene: 9. The germline CDR1 and CDR2 sequences are SGHRS and YFSETQ. CDR3: CASSVRTGGSAGELFF. The DNA of the CDR3 is TGCGCCAGCAGCGTCCGGACAGGGGGGTCGGCCGGGGAGCTGTTTTTT.

In its sample, this clone was seen a few times. The chain has TRBV7-2 and TRBJ2-2; TRBD1 is a possible D gene (7 bases). CDR3 length: 16 residues. The V gene's germline CDR1 is SGHTA and CDR2 FQGNSA. Trimming removed 5 bases at V and 7 bases at J, with 20 bases between. The CDR3 spells CASSPSVGQGGGELFF. CDR3 DNA: TGTGCCAGCAGCCCCAGCGTTGGGCAGGGGGGCGGGGAGCTGTTTTTT.

The chain couples TRBV7-9 to TRBJ1-1; maybe TRBD1 (6 bases). V was trimmed by 7 bases and J by 1 base, leaving 13 bases between them. The germline V gene has CDR1 SEHNR and CDR2 FQNEAQ (reference sequence). The length of the CDR3 is 14 residues. Written as DNA, the CDR3 is TGTGCCAGCACCCCGGGGGGCTCGAACACTGAAGCTTTCTTT. This translates into CASTPGGSNTEAFF.

The chain uses TRBV28 and TRBJ2-3; 9 bases fit TRBD1. CDR1 and CDR2 from the germline V gene are MDHEN and SYDVKM. The CDR3 loop spans 17 amino acids. Trimming at V came to 4 bases and at J to 2 bases, leaving 10 bases not matched to a gene. CDR3 sequence (DNA): TGTGCCAGCAGTTCTACCCGATGGGACAGGGCCACAGATACGCAGTATTTT. It specifies CASSSTRWDRATDTQYF.

CDR3 sequence reads: CASSTRDTYEQYF. The DNA of the CDR3 is TGTGCCAGCAGTACAAGGGACACCTACGAGCAGTACTTC. The chain employs TRBV27 and TRBJ2-7; the D gene is possibly TRBD1 (6 bases). V lost 5 bases, J lost 2 bases, and 10 bases lay in between. Germline CDR1 reads MNHEY; CDR2 reads SMNVEV (reference sequence). The CDR3 spans 13 residues.

V and J are TRBV5-1 and TRBJ2-3, with a tentative D call TRBD1 (5 bases). CDR1 is SGHRS and CDR2 is YFSETQ in the germline V gene. Trimming pared 0 bases from V and 3 bases from J, leaving 11 bases between. The CDR3 extends over 15 amino acids. The CDR3 is CASSLEGAPTDTQYF. DNA for the CDR3: TGCGCCAGCAGCTTGGAAGGGGCTCCGACAGATACGCAGTATTTT.

The rearrangement uses TRBV19 and TRBJ1-2; D gene ambiguous. Trimming stripped 3 bases from V and 1 base from J, with 12 bases between. Germline V gene data show CDR1 as LNHDA and CDR2 as SQIVND (reference sequence). This CDR3 is built from 15 residues. CDR3 bases: TGTGCCAGTAGTATTCGGGAAGCGGGTAACTATGGCTACACCTTC. Its translation is CASSIREAGNYGYTF.

This clone was detected once. This chain joins TRBV9 and TRBJ2-1; 8 positions agree with TRBD2. The CDR3 has 14 amino acids. Per germline, CDR1 SGDLS and CDR2 YYNGEE. V lost 4 bases, J lost 6 bases, and 6 bases stayed unmatched. In DNA, the CDR3 is TGTGCCAGCAGCCTCCGACTAGCGAGCAATGAGCAGTTCTTC. This codes for CASSLRLASNEQFF.

V gene TRBV2 combines with J gene TRBJ1-2; weak D call: TRBD1 (6 bases). The CDR3 contains 14 residues. Germline V gene sequence: CDR1 SNHLY, CDR2 FYNNEI. V shed 6 bases and J shed 0 bases, with 11 bases lying between them. The CDR3 region is CASRRDISNYGYTF. The CDR3 DNA sequence: TGTGCCAGCAGAAGGGACATATCTAACTATGGCTACACCTTC.